Below, 5 T cell receptor beta chains from the same sample are listed, as sequenced in a study of T cells in tumors after PD-1 blockade. Sequenced by immunoSEQ multiplex PCR; TCRdb stores in-frame clones only, minus some. The sample lists roughly 48,000 clones; about 85% were seen once. The input for sequencing was PBMCs, taken before anti-PD-1 treatment. The receptors here all came from a human donor with basal cell carcinoma.

CDR3 residues: CASSIYPIRGPNEKLFF. The DNA for the CDR3 is TGTGCCAGTAGTATTTACCCCATCAGGGGCCCTAATGAAAAACTGTTTTTT. This rearrangement joins TRBV19 to TRBJ1-4; D is perhaps TRBD1 (6 bases). In germline, CDR1 is LNHDA, CDR2 SQIVND (reference sequence). The CDR3 covers 17 residues. V lost 3 bases and J 3 bases, leaving 17 bases between the germline ends.

This chain joins TRBV5-1 and TRBJ2-3; TRBD2 aligns across 8 bases. The V gene end was trimmed by 5 bases and the J gene end by 1 base; junction bases not matched to a gene: 6. This CDR3 spans 15 amino acids. Per the germline V gene, CDR1 is SGHRS and CDR2 is YFSETQ. The CDR3 DNA reads TGCGCCAGCAGACGAAGAGCGGGGGGCACAGATACGCAGTATTTT. Translation: CASRRRAGGTDTQYF.

The gene calls are TRBV16 and TRBJ1-2; D unclear. CDR1 and CDR2 (germline): KGHSY, FQNENV. V lost 2 bases and J lost 0, with 7 bases in between. The CDR3 is 14 amino acids. The CDR3 reads CASSQQLSNYGYTF. The CDR3, as DNA: TGTGCCAGCAGCCAACAGCTTTCTAACTATGGCTACACCTTC.

The V gene is TRBV5-1, the J gene TRBJ2-1; D perhaps matches TRBD2 (5 bases). V lost 0 bases, J lost 6 bases, and 10 bases lay in between. The CDR3 has 14 residues. Germline assignment: CDR1 SGHRS and CDR2 YFSETQ. CDR3 region: CASSLGSGVNEQFF. The CDR3 coding sequence is TGCGCCAGCAGCTTGGGTTCCGGGGTCAATGAGCAGTTCTTC.

The CDR3 DNA is TGTGCCAGTAGTATGCAGTGGGGCCAAGAGACCCAGTACTTC. Encoded protein: CASSMQWGQETQYF. The V call is TRBV19, the J call TRBJ2-5; the D is unclear. The CDR3 consists of 14 residues. The V and J ends lost 3 bases and 1 base respectively, with 9 bases between them. Per germline, CDR1 LNHDA and CDR2 SQIVND (reference sequence).